This T cell receptor beta chain was sequenced in a study of regulatory T cells in long-lasting Graves disease. A word on this clonotype: The antigen remains unidentified.

Described time point: newly diagnosed GD, antithyroid drugs for less than 3 months. There was RNA extracted from PBMCs, and the TCR library was made from it. Study-level findings and limits: Newly diagnosed patients had higher TCR diversity than persistent Graves' patients did.

Arm-PCR of CDR3 regions and iRepertoire HTBI primers were used to build TCR beta libraries. Each CDR3 protein gets one entry after TCRdb re-called the multiplex PCR reads with MiXCR. This sample yields about 560,000 distinct CDR3 sequences, of which roughly 16% are seen a single time; about 12% belongs to the top ten. This sample was also put to use in a study of T cells in Graves' hyperthyroidism and ophthalmopathy.

The sample was peripheral blood mononuclear cells (PBMCs), taken at new diagnosis, from a patient treated with antithyroid drugs. The TCR comes from a man aged 18 to 30 with Graves disease.

The CDR3 spells CAWSVRDDEQYF. CDR3 bases: TGTGCCTGGAGTGTACGGGACGATGAGCAGTACTTC. V usage is TRBV30 and J usage is TRBJ2-7; D might be TRBD1 or TRBD2, each matching 5 bases. The germline V gene has CDR1 GTSNPN and CDR2 SVGIG (reference sequence). The V end was cut by 0 bases, the J end by 7 bases, with 10 bases between. The CDR3 totals 12 residues.